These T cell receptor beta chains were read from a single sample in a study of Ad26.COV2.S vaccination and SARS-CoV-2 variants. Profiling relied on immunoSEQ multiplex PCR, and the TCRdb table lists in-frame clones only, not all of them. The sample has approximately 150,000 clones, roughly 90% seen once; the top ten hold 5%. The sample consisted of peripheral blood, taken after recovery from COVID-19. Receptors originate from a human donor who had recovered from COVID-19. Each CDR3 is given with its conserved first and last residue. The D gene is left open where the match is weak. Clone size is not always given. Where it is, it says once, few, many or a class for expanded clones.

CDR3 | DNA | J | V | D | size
CASSLLAGSLRTGELFF | TGTGCCAGCAGCTTATTAGCCGGGAGCTTGAGGACCGGGGAGCTGTTTTTT | TRBJ2-2 | TRBV7-8 | NA | NA
CAWCLGGDSETQYF | TGTGCCTGGTGTCTTGGTGGGGATTCGGAGACCCAGTACTTC | TRBJ2-5 | TRBV30 | NA | NA
CASSAAGTIHGYTF | TGCGCCAGCAGTGCGGCAGGGACTATACATGGCTACACCTTC | TRBJ1-2 | TRBV10-2 | NA | once
CASTLAGGVYEQYF | TGTGCCAGTACCCTCGCGGGAGGGGTCTACGAGCAGTACTTC | TRBJ2-7 | TRBV19 | TRBD2 | few
CASSRDISYGYTF | TGTGCCAGCAGTCGGGACATCAGCTATGGCTACACCTTC | TRBJ1-2 | TRBV6-6 | NA | NA
CASSPLGITYNEQFF | TGTGCCAGCTCACCATTAGGAATTACCTACAATGAGCAGTTCTTC | TRBJ2-1 | TRBV18 | NA | NA
CASSYDRIAEAFF | TGTGCCAGCAGTTACGACAGGATCGCTGAAGCTTTCTTT | TRBJ1-1 | TRBV6-5 | NA | NA
CASSPYRGSVEKLFF | TGTGCCAGCAGCCCATACAGGGGGTCGGTTGAAAAACTGTTTTTT | TRBJ1-4 | TRBV3-1/TRBV3-2 | TRBD1 | NA
CASSLQVSRGNTIYF | TGTGCCAGCAGCTTACAGGTCTCTCGAGGAAACACCATATATTTT | TRBJ1-3 | TRBV11-3 | NA | NA
CASSSFGTSARNIQYF | TGTGCCAGCAGCTCATTTGGGACGTCTGCCCGAAACATTCAGTACTTC | TRBJ2-4 | TRBV7-2 | NA | NA
CASSHLTETESNTEAFF | TGCGCCAGCAGCCATCTTACCGAGACAGAGTCGAACACTGAAGCTTTCTTT | TRBJ1-1 | TRBV4-1 | NA | once
CASSAAAGFTSGNTIYF | TGTGCCAGCAGTGCGGCGGCAGGCTTCACCTCTGGAAACACCATATATTTT | TRBJ1-3 | TRBV6-1 | NA | NA
CASSQSGSNQPQHF | TGTGCCAGCAGTCAGTCCGGTAGCAATCAGCCCCAGCATTTT | TRBJ1-5 | TRBV2 | NA | NA
CASSQEWGRGGKGTEAFF | TGCGCCAGCAGCCAAGAATGGGGGAGAGGGGGGAAGGGGACTGAAGCTTTCTTT | TRBJ1-1 | TRBV4-1 | NA | NA
CASSQEHKTLGSYEQYF | TGCGCCAGCAGCCAAGAACATAAAACCCTGGGCTCCTACGAGCAGTACTTC | TRBJ2-7 | TRBV4-3 | NA | few
CASSLGTGRTF | TGCGCCAGCAGCTTGGGGACAGGAAGGACTTTC | TRBJ2-6 | TRBV5-1 | TRBD1 | NA
CASALQGNNSPLHF | TGTGCCAGTGCGCTTCAGGGAAATAATTCACCCCTCCACTTT | TRBJ1-6 | TRBV19 | NA | few
CASSQWDQPQHF | TGTGCCAGCAGTCAATGGGATCAGCCCCAGCATTTT | TRBJ1-5 | TRBV7-9 | NA | NA
CASSQPEETQYF | TGCGCCAGCAGCCAGCCTGAGGAGACCCAGTACTTC | TRBJ2-5 | TRBV5-1 | NA | NA
CATSDGGTGGTEQFF | TGTGCCACCAGTGATGGAGGGACAGGGGGCACTGAGCAGTTCTTC | TRBJ2-1 | TRBV24-1 | TRBD1 | NA
CASTSDRVGYEQYF | TGTGCCAGCACCTCTGACAGGGTAGGGTACGAGCAGTACTTC | TRBJ2-7 | TRBV7-2 | TRBD1 | NA
CASSQDAQGANEQFF | TGCGCCAGCAGCCAAGACGCGCAGGGGGCAAATGAGCAGTTCTTC | TRBJ2-1 | TRBV4-1 | TRBD1 | once
CASSEGTSRTYEQYF | TGTGCCAGCAGTGAAGGGACTAGCCGAACCTACGAGCAGTACTTC | TRBJ2-7 | TRBV6-1 | TRBD2 | NA
CASSHLTGGFYEQYF | TGCGCCAGCAGCCATCTAACAGGGGGATTCTACGAGCAGTACTTC | TRBJ2-7 | TRBV4-3 | TRBD1 | NA
CASSLLAEQFF | TGTGCCAGCTCACTACTAGCAGAGCAGTTCTTC | TRBJ2-1 | TRBV18 | NA | NA
CATATRSEAEAFF | TGTGCCACCGCGACCAGGTCAGAGGCTGAAGCTTTCTTT | TRBJ1-1 | TRBV15 | NA | NA
CASSSWDRYSYEQYF | TGCGCCAGCAGCTCCTGGGACAGGTATTCCTACGAGCAGTACTTC | TRBJ2-7 | TRBV5-1 | TRBD1 | NA
CASSLDGNYGYTF | TGTGCCAGCAGCTTGGACGGGAACTATGGCTACACCTTC | TRBJ1-2 | TRBV7-9 | NA | few
CASSPGWTEAFF | TGTGCCAGCAGCCCCGGATGGACTGAAGCTTTCTTT | TRBJ1-1 | TRBV28 | NA | few
CASSQGQLNTEAFF | TGTGCCAGCAGCCAGGGACAGTTGAACACTGAAGCTTTCTTT | TRBJ1-1 | TRBV3-1/TRBV3-2 | TRBD1 | NA
CASSLPAGGPEQYF | TGTGCCAGCAGCTTGCCAGCGGGGGGGCCAGAGCAGTACTTC | TRBJ2-7 | TRBV7-2 | TRBD2 | NA
CASSAGTSAYEQYF | TGTGCCAGCAGCGCTGGGACTTCAGCCTACGAGCAGTACTTC | TRBJ2-7 | TRBV2 | NA | NA
CASSYPGRLEQYF | TGTGCCAGCAGTTACCCGGGACGGCTCGAGCAGTACTTC | TRBJ2-7 | TRBV6-6 | NA | NA
CASSRQARQFF | TGTGCCAGCTCTCGACAGGCGCGGCAGTTCTTC | TRBJ2-1 | TRBV25-1 | NA | NA
CASSSAGRGSDTGELFF | TGTGCCAGTAGTTCCGCCGGCAGGGGAAGTGACACCGGGGAGCTGTTTTTT | TRBJ2-2 | TRBV19 | NA | NA
CASSLALGGPSYEQYF | TGTGCCAGCAGCTTAGCGCTCGGGGGGCCTTCCTACGAGCAGTACTTC | TRBJ2-7 | TRBV7-9 | NA | NA
CASSFPPPGRFYGYTF | TGTGCCAGCAGCTTCCCTCCACCGGGACGCTTCTATGGCTACACCTTC | TRBJ1-2 | TRBV7-2 | NA | NA
CAWSGQVGASNQPQHF | TGTGCCTGGAGTGGACAGGTGGGGGCTAGCAATCAGCCCCAGCATTTT | TRBJ1-5 | TRBV30 | NA | NA
CASSKRGIKPYEQYF | TGTGCCAGTAGTAAACGGGGCATCAAACCCTACGAGCAGTACTTC | TRBJ2-7 | TRBV19 | NA | NA
CASSFPTSSGSPRNEKLFF | TGTGCCAGCAGTTTTCCCACTTCATCCGGGTCCCCTAGGAATGAAAAACTGTTTTTT | TRBJ1-4 | TRBV28 | NA | few
CAWRETINTEAFF | TGTGCCTGGAGGGAGACAATAAACACTGAAGCTTTCTTT | TRBJ1-1 | TRBV30 | NA | NA
CASSFQTGNYGYTF | TGTGCCAGTAGTTTCCAGACAGGGAACTATGGCTACACCTTC | TRBJ1-2 | TRBV19 | TRBD1 | NA
CASSSSGTGKPEAFF | TGTGCCAGCAGTTCCTCCGGGACAGGGAAACCTGAAGCTTTCTTT | TRBJ1-1 | TRBV28 | TRBD1 | NA
CASSQGAGQPQHF | TGTGCCAGTAGCCAGGGGGCGGGACAGCCCCAGCATTTT | TRBJ1-5 | TRBV19 | TRBD1 | NA
CASTTGGGQPQHF | TGTGCCAGTACGACAGGGGGAGGTCAGCCCCAGCATTTT | TRBJ1-5 | TRBV19 | TRBD1 | NA
CASSPPGLAGVGEQFF | TGCGCCAGCAGCCCTCCGGGACTAGCGGGGGTGGGTGAGCAGTTCTTC | TRBJ2-1 | TRBV4-3 | TRBD2 | NA
CASSFSGTGELFF | TGTGCCAGCAGTTTCTCAGGCACCGGGGAGCTGTTTTTT | TRBJ2-2 | TRBV6-5 | NA | NA
CASSLQGEQPQHF | TGTGCCAGCAGCTTACAGGGGGAACAGCCCCAGCATTTT | TRBJ1-5 | TRBV7-6 | TRBD1 | NA